This T cell receptor (beta chain) was recovered during a study of cytomegalovirus exposure and HLA in healthy donors. Study-wide results and limits: The majority of TCR sequences were rare, yet some public TCRs appeared in many donors.

The germline V gene has CDR1 MNHEY and CDR2 SMNVEV (reference sequence). The CDR3 extends over 13 amino acids. Trimming removed 6 bases from V and 7 bases from J; junction bases left unmatched: 5. This clone has just a few counts. Its antigen is not identified. Some clones are missing from TCRdb's copy, which holds only in-frame ones; the method was immunoSEQ multiplex PCR. The sample consists of about 73,000 clones, about 87% of them appearing once. The sequence derives from a young woman in good health and CMV-seropositive. Source material: PBMCs. This chain links TRBV27 with TRBJ1-4; 7 positions match TRBD1. CDR3 sequence (DNA): TGTGCCAGCAGACAGGGGCGAAGTGAAAAACTGTTTTTT. This gives the protein CASRQGRSEKLFF.